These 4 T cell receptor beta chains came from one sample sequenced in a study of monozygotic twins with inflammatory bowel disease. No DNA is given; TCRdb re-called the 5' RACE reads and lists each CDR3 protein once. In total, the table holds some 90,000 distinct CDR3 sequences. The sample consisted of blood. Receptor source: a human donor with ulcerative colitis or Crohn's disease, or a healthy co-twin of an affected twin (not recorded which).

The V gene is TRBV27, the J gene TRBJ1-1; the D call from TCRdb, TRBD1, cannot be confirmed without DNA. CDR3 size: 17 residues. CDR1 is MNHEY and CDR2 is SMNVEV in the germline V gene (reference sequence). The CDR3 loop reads CASSLLTTGAMNTEAFF.

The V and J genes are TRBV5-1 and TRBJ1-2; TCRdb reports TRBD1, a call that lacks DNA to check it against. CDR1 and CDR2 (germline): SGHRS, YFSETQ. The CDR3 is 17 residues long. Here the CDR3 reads CASSLVSGALTNYGYTF.

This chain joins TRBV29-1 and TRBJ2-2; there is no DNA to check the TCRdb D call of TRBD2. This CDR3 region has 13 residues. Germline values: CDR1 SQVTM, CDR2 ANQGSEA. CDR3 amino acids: CSADREDTGELFF.

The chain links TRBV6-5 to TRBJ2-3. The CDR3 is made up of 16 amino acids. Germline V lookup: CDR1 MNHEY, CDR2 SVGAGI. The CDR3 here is CASSRLGTSGTDTQYF.